The sequence of this T cell receptor beta chain was determined in a study of blood T cell repertoires in COVID-19. Whole-study context: Specimens from acute and convalescent COVID-19 originated in the United States, Italy and Spain. From T cells, B-cell-depleted T cells, or PBMCs came the material, which was cDNA or gDNA.

Original analysis: Researchers report that nucleated cell counts were estimated from reference gene primer amplification. The table came from immunoSEQ multiplex PCR; TCRdb's copy has only in-frame clones and leaves some out. The V and J calls and the clone size are those of that table, but D and trimming were determined from the DNA. In the table there are around 270,000 clones, roughly 90% of which are singletons. The sample comprised peripheral blood. The TCR comes from a man younger than 45 with acute or convalescent COVID-19.

CDR3 sequence reads: CASSQDAGQGGNQPQHF. CDR3 sequence (DNA): TGTGCCAGCAGCCAAGACGCGGGCCAGGGGGGCAATCAGCCCCAGCATTTT. The V call is TRBV4-2, the J call TRBJ1-5, with 7 bases aligning to TRBD1. Trimming cost V 0 bases and J 2 bases; bases outside gene matches: 7. This CDR3 has 17 residues. CDR1 LGHNA and CDR2 YNFKEQ come from the germline V gene.